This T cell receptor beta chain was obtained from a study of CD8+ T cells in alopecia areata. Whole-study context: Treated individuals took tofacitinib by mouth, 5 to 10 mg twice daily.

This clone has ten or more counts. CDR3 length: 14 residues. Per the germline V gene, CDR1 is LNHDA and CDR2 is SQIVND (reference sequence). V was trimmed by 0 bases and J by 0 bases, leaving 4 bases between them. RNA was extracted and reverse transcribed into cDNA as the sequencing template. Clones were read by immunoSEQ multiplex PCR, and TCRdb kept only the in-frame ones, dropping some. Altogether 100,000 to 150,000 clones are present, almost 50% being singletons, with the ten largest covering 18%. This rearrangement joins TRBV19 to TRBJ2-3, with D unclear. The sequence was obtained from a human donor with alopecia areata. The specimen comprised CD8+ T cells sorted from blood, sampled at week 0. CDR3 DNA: TGTGCCAGTAGTATAGAGGTCAGCACAGATACGCAGTATTTT. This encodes CASSIEVSTDTQYF.